This TCR beta chain was recovered during a study of human T cells and chemical hapten exposure (dated by TCRdb to about 2021). In terms of the full investigation: For sensitization, 2% DPC in acetone was applied to a 2 cm by 2 cm area of upper inner arm skin. Weekly therapeutic DPC doses were additionally applied to the scalp of patients throughout the approximately 25-week study period. Patch tests used Finn chambers with 0.01% DPC on the upper back, scored after 6 days by International Contact Dermatitis Research Group standards. Alopecia areata with under or over 50% scalp involvement, alopecia totalis and alopecia universalis were represented in the patient cohort, which was mostly female. Libraries were pooled for sequencing, and variation in per-sample TCR yields was attributed mainly to small differences in library volumes within the pool. The study tracked peripheral blood TCR repertoire changes in vivo during primary and secondary sensitization to the hapten diphenylcyclopropenone (DPC) in alopecia patients. Blood was sampled from patients pre-sensitization (week 0) and at 2, 6 and about 24 weeks after DPC sensitization. Blood for TCR sequencing was provided by twenty-nine alopecia patients at one to four time points (pre-sensitization, 2, 6 and 24 weeks). The full study reports these points: After repeated subsampling, changes were observed in the strength of the expansion versus patch-test correlation and in the threshold at which the correlation became significant. Alopecia, a presumed autoimmune disease, was present in all patients, so the immune response of the patients might differ from that of healthy individuals. Compared with pre-sensitization or healthy control sets, expanded TCRs formed significantly more large CDR3 similarity clusters, which is consistent with antigen-driven responses. The number of TCRs above 1 in 1000 frequency did not change with DPC sensitization; there was no evidence of global repertoire structure alterations. Patch test score was positively correlated with the number of PT1 expanded TCRs, with significance at thresholds 8, 16 and 32 but not at 4.

CDR1 and CDR2, looked up from the germline V gene, are MDHEN and SYDVKM. V is reduced by 6 bases and J by 2 bases, leaving a spacing of 6 bases between them. From cysteine to phenylalanine, the CDR3 is 12 amino acids long. Only the CDR3 DNA is retained, 36 bases long and in frame from the first base. The time point label here, explained by the study, means: pre-sensitization, week 0. Per the publication, the treatment or condition label means: therapeutic diphenylcyclopropenone sensitization with weekly scalp DPC. Blood at each patch-test visit was drawn before the patch test was applied. To be eligible, patients had to be aged 18 to 70, diagnosed with alopecia and judged suitable for DPC therapy, while pregnant patients were excluded. Total RNA was extracted from unfractionated whole blood that had been collected in Tempus Blood RNA tubes. Many counts were recorded for this clonotype. Its antigen remains undetermined. Qualities for individual bases were not recorded, and no much larger clone is one base off.

The library was made by RACE. The reads were generated on a NextSeq 500. Library preparation attached unique molecular identifiers to individual cDNA molecules for quantitative, reproducible TCR counting. For every blood RNA sample, sequencing covered both the TCR alpha and TCR beta chains. In the source study's methods: The median number of TCRs per sample was approximately 93,000, ranging from roughly 20,000 to 690,600. The Decombinator software suite was used to annotate the V, J and CDR3 of the TCR reads. Every sample was subsampled to the same number of TCRs (28,000) for the PS versus PT1 abundance plots. TCRs were defined as expanded if absent before sensitization and observed at least eight times at the 2-week time point. TCRdb reprocessing: public reads trimmed at Q25 with fastp, clones called with MiXCR, in-frame beta chains kept. Identical CDR3 proteins give one entry, which carries the most common genes and DNA. TCRdb, not the original authors, processed these V and J calls. A total of tens of thousands of distinct CDR3 sequences appear in this sample, 8% to 10% of them only once. The ten largest clones add up to 3.6% of the sample.

This specimen was whole blood, taken in connection with sensitization to the hapten diphenylcyclopropenone (DPC). The sequence came from a woman aged 35 to 49 with alopecia areata. Some clones in this sample may be carry-over from other donors' samples. The V gene is TRBV28 and the J gene is TRBJ2-3, with an unclear D gene assignment. The CDR3 loop reads CASSSLTDTQYF. The nucleotides are TGTGCCAGCAGCTCTCTCACAGATACGCAGTATTTT. With the rest looked up from the reference TRBV28 and TRBJ2-3 genes rather than sequenced, the full variable domain is DVKVTQSSRYLVKRTGEKVFLECVQDMDHENMFWYRQDPGLGLRLIYFSYDVKMKEKGDIPEGYSVSREKKERFSLILESASTNQTSMYLCASSSLTDTQYFGPGTRLTVL.